This T cell receptor (beta chain) was sequenced in a study of blood T cell repertoires in COVID-19. Study-wide context: Whether acute or convalescent, the COVID-19 samples came from the United States, Italy and Spain. PBMCs, B-cell-depleted T cells, or T cells were the source of the cDNA or gDNA that made up the material.

The CDR3 sequence is 12 residues long. The V gene's germline CDR1 is SQVTM and CDR2 ANQGSEA. Between the trimmed V and J ends, which lost 7 bases and 7 bases, there was a span of 14 bases. How the authors handled the data: Nucleated cell counts were estimated from reference gene primer amplification. Profiling relied on immunoSEQ multiplex PCR, and the TCRdb table lists in-frame clones only, not all of them. V and J calls and clone size are copied from that table; D and trimming were computed from the DNA. The repertoire includes about 270,000 clones, approximately 89% of them detected once, and about 8.6% sits in the top ten.

This clonotype was obtained from a man aged 40-50 years with active or convalescent COVID-19. The chain has TRBV29-1 and TRBJ2-1; D is perhaps TRBD2 (6 bases). The specimen sequenced was peripheral blood. Here the CDR3 reads CSAQSRGNEQFF. The CDR3 DNA is TGCAGCGCCCAGTCCCGGGGGAATGAGCAGTTCTTC.